The clone carrying this TCR beta chain has only one observation. Germline V gene data show CDR1 as GTSNPN and CDR2 as SVGIG (reference sequence). The CDR3 sequence is 13 residues long. The V end was cut by 1 base, the J end by 3 bases, with 6 bases between. Recruits, aged roughly 18 to 90 years, lived in roughly 22 US areas. Participant-reported clinical history was the basis for cohort assignment. This sample was included in a study of blood T cell repertoires in COVID-19. In the study overall: From T cells, B-cell-depleted T cells, or PBMCs came the material, which was cDNA or gDNA.

Repertoires were generated with immunoSEQ multiplex PCR, while TCRdb's copy carries only in-frame clones and drops some. The data contain 200,000 to 300,000 clones, almost 85% of them singletons. Sequences were obtained from PBMCs or T cells enriched from blood (not recorded which). This receptor was taken from a woman aged 45-59 years with acute COVID-19. The V gene is TRBV30, the J gene TRBJ1-4; D unclear. The CDR3 sequence: CAWSARSNEKLFF. The CDR3 nucleotides are TGTGCCTGGAGTGCCAGGTCTAATGAAAAACTGTTTTTT.